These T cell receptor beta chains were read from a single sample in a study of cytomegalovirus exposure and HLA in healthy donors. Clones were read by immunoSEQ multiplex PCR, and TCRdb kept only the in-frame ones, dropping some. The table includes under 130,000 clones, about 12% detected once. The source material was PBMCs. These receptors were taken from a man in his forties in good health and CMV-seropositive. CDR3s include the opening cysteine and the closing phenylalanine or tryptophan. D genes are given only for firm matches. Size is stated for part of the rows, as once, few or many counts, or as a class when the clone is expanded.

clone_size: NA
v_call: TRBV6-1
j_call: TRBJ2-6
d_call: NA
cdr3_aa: CASSETWGGPSGANVLTF
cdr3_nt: TGTGCCAGCAGTGAAACATGGGGAGGACCCTCTGGGGCCAACGTCCTGACTTTC

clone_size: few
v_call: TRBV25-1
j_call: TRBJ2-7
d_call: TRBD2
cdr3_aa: CASSEAGAAEQYF
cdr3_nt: TGTGCCAGCAGTGAGGCGGGAGCCGCTGAGCAGTACTTC

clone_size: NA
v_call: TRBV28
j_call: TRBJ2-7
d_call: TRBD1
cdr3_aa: CASKTRTGVYEQYF
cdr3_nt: TGTGCCAGCAAGACCCGGACAGGAGTATACGAGCAGTACTTC

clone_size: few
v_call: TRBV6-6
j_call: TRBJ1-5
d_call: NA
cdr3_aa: CASSSEGPSDQPQHF
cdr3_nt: TGTGCCAGCAGCTCCGAGGGTCCATCCGATCAGCCCCAGCATTTT

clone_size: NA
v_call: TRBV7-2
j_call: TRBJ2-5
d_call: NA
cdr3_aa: CASSAVTGQETQYF
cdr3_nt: TGTGCCAGCAGCGCCGTGACAGGACAAGAGACCCAGTACTTC

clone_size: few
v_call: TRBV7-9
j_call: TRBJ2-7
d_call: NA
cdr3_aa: CASSSTYEQYF
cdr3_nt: TGTGCCAGCAGCTCCACCTACGAGCAGTACTTC

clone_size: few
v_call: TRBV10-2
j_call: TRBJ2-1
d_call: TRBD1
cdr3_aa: CASRPLDRDSYNEQFF
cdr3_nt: TGCGCCAGCCGACCCTTAGACAGGGATTCCTACAATGAGCAGTTCTTC

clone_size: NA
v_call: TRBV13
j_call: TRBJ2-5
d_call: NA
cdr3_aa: CASSRDSTETQYF
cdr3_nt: TGTGCCAGCAGCAGAGACTCGACTGAGACCCAGTACTTC

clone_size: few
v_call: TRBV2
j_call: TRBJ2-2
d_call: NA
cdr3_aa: CASSEARAGSNTGELFF
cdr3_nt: TGTGCCAGCAGTGAAGCGCGCGCGGGGTCGAACACCGGGGAGCTGTTTTTT

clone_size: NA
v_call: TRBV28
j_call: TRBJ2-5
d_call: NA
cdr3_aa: CASRNRDFQETQYF
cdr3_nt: TGTGCCAGCAGAAACCGGGACTTCCAAGAGACCCAGTACTTC

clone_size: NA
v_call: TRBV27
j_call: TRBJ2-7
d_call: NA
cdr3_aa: CASSSLGGEQYF
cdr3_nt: TGTGCCAGCAGCTCGCTGGGGGGCGAGCAGTACTTC

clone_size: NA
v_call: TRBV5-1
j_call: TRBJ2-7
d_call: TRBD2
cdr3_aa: CASSAGLDIRYEQYF
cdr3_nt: TGCGCCAGCAGTGCTGGACTAGACATTAGGTACGAGCAGTACTTC

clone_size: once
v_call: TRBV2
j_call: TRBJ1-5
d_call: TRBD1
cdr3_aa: CASARGDQPQHF
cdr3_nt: TGTGCCAGCGCCAGGGGGGACCAGCCCCAGCATTTT

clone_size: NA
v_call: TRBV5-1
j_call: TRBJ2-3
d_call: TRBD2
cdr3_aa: CASSWGLAGVSDTQYF
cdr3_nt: TGCGCCAGCAGCTGGGGACTAGCGGGAGTATCAGATACGCAGTATTTT

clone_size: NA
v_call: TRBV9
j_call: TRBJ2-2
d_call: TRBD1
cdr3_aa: CASSGITGGRAGELFF
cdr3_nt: TGTGCCAGCAGCGGTATCACAGGGGGCAGGGCCGGGGAGCTGTTTTTT

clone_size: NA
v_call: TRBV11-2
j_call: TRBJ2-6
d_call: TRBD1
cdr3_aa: CASSTRQGGRSGANVLTF
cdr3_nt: TGTGCCAGCAGCACGCGACAGGGGGGTCGCTCTGGGGCCAACGTCCTGACTTTC

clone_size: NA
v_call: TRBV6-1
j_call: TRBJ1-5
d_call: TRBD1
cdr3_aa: CASSQDRGNQPQHF
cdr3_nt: TGTGCCAGCAGTCAGGACAGGGGGAACCAGCCCCAGCATTTT

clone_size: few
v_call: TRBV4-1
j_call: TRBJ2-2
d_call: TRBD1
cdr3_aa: CASSQPPGQAIGDLFF
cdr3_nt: TGCGCCAGCAGCCAACCTCCGGGACAGGCAATCGGGGATCTGTTTTTT

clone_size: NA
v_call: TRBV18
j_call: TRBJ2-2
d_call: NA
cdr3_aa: CASSPRQAVTGELFF
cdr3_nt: TGTGCCAGCTCCCCGAGACAGGCGGTAACCGGGGAGCTGTTTTTT

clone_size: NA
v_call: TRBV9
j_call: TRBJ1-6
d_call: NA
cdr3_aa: CASSEGGLGDSPLHF
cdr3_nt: TGTGCCAGCAGTGAAGGGGGTTTAGGTGATTCACCCCTCCACTTT

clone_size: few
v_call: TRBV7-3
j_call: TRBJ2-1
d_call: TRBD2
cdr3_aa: CASSLISGRLNNEQFF
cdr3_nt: TGTGCCAGCAGCTTAATTAGCGGGAGGTTGAACAATGAGCAGTTCTTC

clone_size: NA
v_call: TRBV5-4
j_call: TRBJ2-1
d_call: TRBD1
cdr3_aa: CASSLAGQSYNEQFF
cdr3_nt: TGTGCCAGCAGCTTGGCGGGACAGTCCTACAATGAGCAGTTCTTC

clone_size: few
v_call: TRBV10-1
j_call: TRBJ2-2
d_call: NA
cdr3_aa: CASSEVGNTGELFF
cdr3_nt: TGCGCCAGCAGTGAGGTCGGGAACACCGGGGAGCTGTTTTTT

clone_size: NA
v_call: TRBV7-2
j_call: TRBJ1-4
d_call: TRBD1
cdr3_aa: CASSLGTGTEKLFF
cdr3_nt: TGTGCCAGCAGCTTAGGGACAGGGACTGAAAAACTGTTTTTT

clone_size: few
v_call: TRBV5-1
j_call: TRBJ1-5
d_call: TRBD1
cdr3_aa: CASSPGTGNQPQHF
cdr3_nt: TGCGCCAGCAGCCCCGGGACAGGCAATCAGCCCCAGCATTTT

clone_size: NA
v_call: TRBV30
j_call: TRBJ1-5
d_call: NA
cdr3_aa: CAWSPGYSNQPQHF
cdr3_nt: TGTGCCTGGAGTCCGGGATATAGCAATCAGCCCCAGCATTTT

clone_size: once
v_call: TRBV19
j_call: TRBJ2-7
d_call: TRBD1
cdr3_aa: CASSFPGQYEQYF
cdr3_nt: TGTGCCAGTAGTTTCCCGGGACAGTACGAGCAGTACTTC

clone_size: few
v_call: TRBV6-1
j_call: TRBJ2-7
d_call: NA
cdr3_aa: CASSEVWSDEQYF
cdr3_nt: TGTGCCAGCAGTGAAGTCTGGTCGGACGAGCAGTACTTC

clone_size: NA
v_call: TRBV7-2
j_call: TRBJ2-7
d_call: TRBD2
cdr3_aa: CASSGLRLAYAYEQYF
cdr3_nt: TGTGCCAGCAGCGGGCTAAGACTAGCGTACGCCTACGAGCAGTACTTC

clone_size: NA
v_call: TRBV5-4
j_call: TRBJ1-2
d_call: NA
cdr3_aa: CASSLAARAFDYGYTF
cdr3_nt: TGTGCCAGCAGCTTGGCCGCCAGGGCTTTCGACTATGGCTACACCTTC

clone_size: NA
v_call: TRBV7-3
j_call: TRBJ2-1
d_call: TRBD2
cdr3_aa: CASSLVPSGSGGYNEQFF
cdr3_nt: TGTGCCAGCAGCTTAGTTCCTAGCGGGAGCGGTGGATACAATGAGCAGTTCTTC

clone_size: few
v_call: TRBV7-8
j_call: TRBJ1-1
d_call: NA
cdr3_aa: CASSFDRQNEREAFF
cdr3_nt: TGTGCCAGCAGCTTCGATCGCCAGAACGAGAGGGAAGCTTTCTTT

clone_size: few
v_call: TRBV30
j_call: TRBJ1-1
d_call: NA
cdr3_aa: CAWSKSRSNTEAFF
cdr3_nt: TGTGCCTGGAGTAAGTCCAGGTCGAACACTGAAGCTTTCTTT

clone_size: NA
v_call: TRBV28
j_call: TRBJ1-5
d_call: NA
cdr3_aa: CASSLGGTNQPQHF
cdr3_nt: TGTGCCAGCAGTTTGGGAGGGACCAATCAGCCCCAGCATTTT

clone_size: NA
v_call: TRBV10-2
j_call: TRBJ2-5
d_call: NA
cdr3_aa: CASRDMDGDIQETQYF
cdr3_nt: TGCGCCAGCAGAGATATGGACGGGGATATCCAAGAGACCCAGTACTTC

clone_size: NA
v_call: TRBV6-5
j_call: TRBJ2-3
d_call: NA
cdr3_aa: CASSWREGDTQYF
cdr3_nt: TGTGCCAGCAGTTGGAGGGAAGGAGATACGCAGTATTTT

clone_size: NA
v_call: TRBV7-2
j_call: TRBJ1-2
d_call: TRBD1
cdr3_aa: CASSFDTGALRGYTF
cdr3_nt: TGTGCCAGCAGCTTCGACACAGGGGCCCTTAGGGGCTACACCTTC

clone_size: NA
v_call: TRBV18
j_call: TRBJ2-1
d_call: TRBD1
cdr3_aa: CASSPPGQGPEQFF
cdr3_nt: TGTGCCAGCTCGCCCCCGGGACAGGGGCCTGAGCAGTTCTTC

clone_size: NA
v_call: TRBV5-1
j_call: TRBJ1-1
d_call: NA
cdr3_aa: CASSLVGLGSGVTEAFF
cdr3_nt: TGCGCCAGCAGCTTGGTAGGTTTGGGGAGTGGAGTGACTGAAGCTTTCTTT

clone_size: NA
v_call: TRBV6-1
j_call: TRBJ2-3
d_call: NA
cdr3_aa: CASSDGLGTDTQYF
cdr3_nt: TGTGCCAGCAGTGATGGGCTCGGCACAGATACGCAGTATTTT

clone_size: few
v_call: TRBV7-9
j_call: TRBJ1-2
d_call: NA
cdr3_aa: CASSLDSYGYTF
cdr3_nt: TGTGCCAGCAGCTTAGACAGCTATGGCTACACCTTC

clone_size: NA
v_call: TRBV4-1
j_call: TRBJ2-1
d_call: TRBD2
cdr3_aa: CASSRRTSGSNNEQFF
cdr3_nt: TGCGCCAGCAGCCGACGGACTAGCGGGAGTAACAATGAGCAGTTCTTC

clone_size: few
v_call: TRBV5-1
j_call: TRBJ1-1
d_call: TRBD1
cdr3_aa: CASSLPNRGWNTEAFF
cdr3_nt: TGCGCCAGCAGCTTGCCTAACAGGGGATGGAACACTGAAGCTTTCTTT

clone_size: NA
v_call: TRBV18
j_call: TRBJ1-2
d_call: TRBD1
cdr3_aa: CASSPGTGSNYGYTF
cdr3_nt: TGTGCCAGCTCACCGGGGACAGGTTCCAACTATGGCTACACCTTC

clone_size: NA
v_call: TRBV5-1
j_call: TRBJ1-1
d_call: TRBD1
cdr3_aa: CASSSGGISTEAFF
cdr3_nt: TGCGCCAGCAGCTCAGGGGGCATATCGACTGAAGCTTTCTTT

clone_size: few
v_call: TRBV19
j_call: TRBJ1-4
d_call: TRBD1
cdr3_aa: CASSAGQGAFEKLFF
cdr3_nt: TGTGCCAGTAGTGCGGGACAGGGGGCTTTTGAAAAACTGTTTTTT

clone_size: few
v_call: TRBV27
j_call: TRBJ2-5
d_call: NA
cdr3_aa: CASSPAVGALETQYF
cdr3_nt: TGTGCCAGCAGCCCAGCCGTGGGGGCACTGGAGACCCAGTACTTC

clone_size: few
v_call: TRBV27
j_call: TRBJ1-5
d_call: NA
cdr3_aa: CASSPPGFQPQHF
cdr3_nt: TGTGCCAGCAGTCCCCCAGGGTTCCAGCCCCAGCATTTT

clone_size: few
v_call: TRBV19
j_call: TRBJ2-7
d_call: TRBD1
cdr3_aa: CASSTQAQGAHEQYF
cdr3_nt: TGTGCCAGTAGTACCCAAGCACAGGGGGCCCACGAGCAGTACTTC

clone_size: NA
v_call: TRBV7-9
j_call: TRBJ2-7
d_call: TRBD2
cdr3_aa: CASSLALAGEYEQYF
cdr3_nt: TGTGCCAGCAGCTTAGCGCTAGCGGGAGAGTACGAGCAGTACTTC

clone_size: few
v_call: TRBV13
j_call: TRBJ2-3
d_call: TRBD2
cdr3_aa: CASSPGLAGGTDTQYF
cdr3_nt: TGTGCCAGCAGCCCCGGACTAGCGGGAGGTACAGATACGCAGTATTTT

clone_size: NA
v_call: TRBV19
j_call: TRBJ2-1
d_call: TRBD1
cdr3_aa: CASSIGSGTVANEQFF
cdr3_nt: TGTGCCAGTAGTATAGGTTCCGGGACAGTAGCCAATGAGCAGTTCTTC

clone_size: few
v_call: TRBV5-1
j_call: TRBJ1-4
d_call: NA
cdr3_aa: CASSPQGLGEKLFF
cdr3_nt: TGCGCCAGCAGCCCACAGGGTCTGGGTGAAAAACTGTTTTTT

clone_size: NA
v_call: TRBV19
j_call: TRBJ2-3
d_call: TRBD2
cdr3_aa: CASSSLAGTKGTDTQYF
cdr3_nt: TGTGCCAGTAGTAGTCTAGCGGGGACGAAGGGCACAGATACGCAGTATTTT

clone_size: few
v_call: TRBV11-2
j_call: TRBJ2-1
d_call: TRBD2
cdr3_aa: CASGGLAGVGSYNEQFF
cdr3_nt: TGTGCCAGCGGGGGACTAGCGGGAGTCGGCTCCTACAATGAGCAGTTCTTC

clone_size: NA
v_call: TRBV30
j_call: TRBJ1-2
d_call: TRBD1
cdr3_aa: CAWSSLDREQLNYGYTF
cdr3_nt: TGTGCCTGGAGTTCCCTGGACAGGGAACAACTAAACTATGGCTACACCTTC

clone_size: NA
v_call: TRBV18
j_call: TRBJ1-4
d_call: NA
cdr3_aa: CASSLPGPGSEKLFF
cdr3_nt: TGTGCCAGCTCACTCCCGGGACCCGGGAGTGAAAAACTGTTTTTT